This TCR beta chain was identified during a study of blood T cell repertoires in COVID-19. At the level of the study: The United States, Italy and Spain were the sources of the acute and convalescent COVID-19 samples. From T cells, B-cell-depleted T cells, or PBMCs came the material, which was cDNA or gDNA.

The authors' processing: Reference gene primer amplification gave estimated nucleated cell counts. Assay used: immunoSEQ multiplex PCR; TCRdb lists only in-frame clones, some missing. The V and J calls and the clone size are those of that table, but D and trimming were determined from the DNA. The sample has tens of thousands of clones, roughly 88% seen once; the top ten hold about 3%. Germline V gene sequence: CDR1 KGHSH, CDR2 LQKENI. The CDR3 totals 16 residues. V lost 6 bases to trimming and J lost 1 base, with 13 bases between them. The specimen sequenced was peripheral blood. This clonotype originated in a human donor in a cohort sampled during active COVID-19. The V gene is TRBV18, the J gene TRBJ2-6; the D gene is possibly TRBD1 (5 bases). CDR3 DNA: TGTGCCAGCTCTAGGGGTCAGGGATCTGGGGCCAACGTCCTGACTTTC. This sequence encodes CASSRGQGSGANVLTF.